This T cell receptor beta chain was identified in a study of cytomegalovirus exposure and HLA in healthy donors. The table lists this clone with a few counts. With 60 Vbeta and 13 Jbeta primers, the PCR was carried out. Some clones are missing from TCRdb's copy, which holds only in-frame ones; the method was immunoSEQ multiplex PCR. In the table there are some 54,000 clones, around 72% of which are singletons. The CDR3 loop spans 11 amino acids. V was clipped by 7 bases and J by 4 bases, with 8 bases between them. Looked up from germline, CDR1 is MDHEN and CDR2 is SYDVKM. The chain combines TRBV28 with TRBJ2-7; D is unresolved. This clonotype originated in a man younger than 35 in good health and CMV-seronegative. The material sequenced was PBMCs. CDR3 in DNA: TGTGCCAGCAAATACGGTTACGAGCAGTACTTC. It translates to CASKYGYEQYF.